This T cell receptor (beta chain) was captured in a study of OX40 agonist ivuxolimab in advanced cancers. At the level of the study: Ivuxolimab is a fully human IgG2 antibody that activates OX40 (CD134). With a range of roughly 20 to 80, age averaged roughly 60 years, and 70% to 85% were male. The study's findings and limits: Several nonresponders also turned out to have low normalized T-cell clonal expansion.

TCRdb's table, derived via immunoSEQ multiplex PCR, lists solely in-frame clones and lacks some. The sample shows about 73,000 clones, about nine tenths of them seen only once. Germline V gene sequence: CDR1 LNHDA, CDR2 SQIVND (reference sequence). Trimming cost V 8 bases and J 0 bases, with 8 bases left between them. The CDR3 runs 14 residues. Details on this clone: Its antigen is undetermined.

The sequence was obtained from an adult with an advanced solid tumor such as melanoma, head and neck, liver or kidney cancer. The material was CD4+ or CD8+ T cells sorted from blood, obtained in a trial of the OX40 agonist ivuxolimab. The chain carries TRBV19 and TRBJ2-6; no reliable D call. DNA of the CDR3: TGTGCCAGTGCCGACCTCTCTGGGGCCAACGTCCTGACTTTC. Protein product: CASADLSGANVLTF.